These 20 T cell receptor beta chains were sequenced from one sample in a study of vaccination effects on CD4 cells after COVID-19. Before sequencing, viral peptide pools were used by the ViraFEST assay to expand antigen-specific CD4+ T cells. Cells that had been cultured for roughly eleven days were the source of isolated CD4+ T cells. Their recognized antigens are unknown. Libraries were prepared by immunoSEQ multiplex PCR; TCRdb keeps only in-frame clonotypes and omits some of them. The repertoire holds 25,000 to 35,000 clones, with about 66% as singletons. Sample: CD4+ T cells from PBMCs cultured with HCoV-229E spike peptides, taken before COVID-19 vaccination. Receptors were obtained from a human donor who received a COVID-19 vaccine.

The CDR3 loop is CASSHPRGNEKLFF. CDR3 in DNA: TGTGCCAGTAGCCACCCCAGGGGTAATGAAAAACTGTTTTTT. This rearrangement joins TRBV19 to TRBJ1-4, with D maybe TRBD1 (6 bases). V was clipped by 6 bases and J by 4 bases, with 12 bases between them. This CDR3 has 14 residues. Germline values: CDR1 LNHDA, CDR2 SQIVND (reference sequence).

This clone has a handful of counts. The CDR3 region has the DNA TGTGCCAGCAGCCATCGGAGGGCTAGCTTCCCAGATACGCAGTATTTT. Its translation is CASSHRRASFPDTQYF. This chain connects TRBV14 to TRBJ2-3; possibly TRBD2 for D (6 bases). The V and J ends lost 3 bases and 4 bases respectively, with 17 bases between them. Germline V gives CDR1 SGHDN, CDR2 FVKESK. This CDR3 spans 16 amino acids. The complete variable domain, with remaining parts taken from reference TRBV14 and TRBJ2-3, reads EAGVTQFPSHSVIEKGQTVTLRCDPISGHDNLYWYRRVMGKEIKFLLHFVKESKQDESGMPNNRFLAERTGGTYSTLKVQPAELEDSGVYFCASSHRRASFPDTQYFGPGTRLTVL.

The chain's CDR3 is CASSPRQGLKNYGYTF. The CDR3 DNA follows: TGTGCCAGCAGCCCCCGACAGGGACTTAAAAACTATGGCTACACCTTC. The chain has TRBV11-2 and TRBJ1-2; TRBD1 matches 7 bases. There are 16 residues in the CDR3. Looked up from germline, CDR1 is SGHAT and CDR2 is FQNNGV. The V segment lost 5 bases and the J segment 2 bases; nucleotides outside the gene matches: 11. Variable domain in full (rest from reference TRBV11-2 and TRBJ1-2): EAGVAQSPRYKIIEKRQSVAFWCNPISGHATLYWYQQILGQGPKLLIQFQNNGVVDDSQLPKDRFSAERLKGVDSTLKIQPAKLEDSAVYLCASSPRQGLKNYGYTFGSGTRLTVV.

The genes are TRBV12-3 or TRBV12-4 and TRBJ1-3; 11 bases fit TRBD1. The CDR3 is 13 residues long. J was trimmed by 9 bases and V by 5 bases; bases with no gene match: 3. CDR3 amino acids: CASSPGTGGTIYF. The CDR3 nucleotides are TGTGCCAGCAGTCCTGGGACAGGGGGCACCATATATTTT.

The chain has TRBV6-5 and TRBJ2-7, with D perhaps TRBD2 (7 bases). The CDR3 runs 15 residues. Per germline, CDR1 MNHEY and CDR2 SVGAGI. Trimming removed 7 bases at V and 1 base at J, with 17 bases between. The CDR3 here is CASTLGGAPSYEQYF. Written as DNA, the CDR3 is TGTGCCAGCACTCTGGGGGGGGCCCCATCCTACGAGCAGTACTTC.

The chain has TRBV30 and TRBJ1-4, with D possibly being TRBD1 (5 bases). CDR1 and CDR2 (germline): GTSNPN, SVGIG (reference sequence). CDR3 length: 16 residues. Trimming left V 4 bases short and J 0 bases short, with 15 bases between. Here the CDR3 DNA reads TGTGCCTGGACCCTGGGTAGGGGAGCAACTAATGAAAAACTGTTTTTT. Residues: CAWTLGRGATNEKLFF.

The chain is built from TRBV18 and TRBJ2-5; D is ambiguous. V gave up 3 bases and J gave up 6 bases, with 11 bases separating them. In germline, CDR1 is KGHSH, CDR2 LQKENI. This CDR3 contains 13 residues. The CDR3 DNA reads as TGTGCCAGCTCACCCAAAGAATCAAAGACCCAGTACTTC. Its translation: CASSPKESKTQYF.

The rearrangement links TRBV7-9 to TRBJ1-1, with a possible D match to TRBD1 (5 bases). V lost 7 bases and J 1 base, leaving 19 bases between the germline ends. The CDR3 runs to 16 residues. CDR1 SEHNR and CDR2 FQNEAQ come from the germline V gene (reference sequence). The CDR3 is CASTHLRKGTNTEAFF. The DNA for the CDR3 is TGTGCCAGCACCCACTTGAGGAAGGGGACGAACACTGAAGCTTTCTTT.

The chain carries TRBV25-1 and TRBJ2-7, with 7 bases that match TRBD1. The CDR3 has 16 residues. Germline-derived CDR1 and CDR2 are MGHDK and SYGVNS. V was clipped by 4 bases and J by 6 bases; unmatched bases: 15. The CDR3 coding sequence is TGTGCCAGCAGTGGCCGGGCAGGGGGACCAGGAAGCGAGCAGTACTTC. It encodes CASSGRAGGPGSEQYF.

In DNA, the CDR3 is TGTGCCAGCAGTGGCCGACAGGGGGGGGGCTCCAACAATCAGCCCCAGCATTTT. Protein sequence: CASSGRQGGGSNNQPQHF. The rearrangement uses TRBV6-1 and TRBJ1-5; 9 nucleotides agree with TRBD1. Trimming cost V 4 bases and J 3 bases; bases outside gene matches: 13. This CDR3 is 18 amino acids long. Germline V lookup: CDR1 MNHNS, CDR2 SASEGT.

The chain employs TRBV4-2 and TRBJ1-3; TRBD1 matches 7 bases. This CDR3 has 17 amino acids. Germline CDR1 reads LGHNA; CDR2 reads YNFKEQ. The J segment lost 2 bases and the V segment lost 4 bases, leaving 11 bases of the junction unmatched. The chain's CDR3 is CASSPNVPGQPGNTIYF. The DNA of the CDR3 is TGTGCCAGCAGCCCAAATGTTCCGGGACAGCCTGGAAACACCATATATTTT.

The chain combines TRBV27 with TRBJ2-7, with D perhaps matching TRBD1 (6 bases). V lost 2 bases, J lost 3 bases, and 17 bases lay in between. This CDR3 has 16 residues. The germline V gene has CDR1 MNHEY and CDR2 SMNVEV (reference sequence). CDR3 protein: CASSLGIGTLLYEQYF. In DNA, the CDR3 is TGTGCCAGCAGTTTAGGCATCGGGACACTCCTCTACGAGCAGTACTTC.

This clone has just a few counts. The rearrangement joins TRBV7-9 to TRBJ1-2; D uncertain. The CDR3 totals 12 residues. V was shortened by 5 bases and J by 10 bases, with 14 bases between the two germline ends. The germline V gene has CDR1 SEHNR and CDR2 FQNEAQ (reference sequence). For the CDR3, the DNA is TGTGCCAGCAGCGTAACCCAGGAGAACTACACCTTC. This sequence encodes CASSVTQENYTF.

This clone was counted at least ten times. The chain joins TRBV2 to TRBJ1-6; D call uncertain. This CDR3 is 11 amino acids long. Germline CDR1 and CDR2: SNHLY and FYNNEI. V lost 3 bases to trimming and J lost 8 bases, with 2 bases between them. The CDR3 DNA reads TGTGCCAGCAGTGACGATTCACCCCTCCACTTT. Its translation is CASSDDSPLHF.

This clone was picked up one time. The sample has other DNA sequences that encode this CDR3 too. The chain combines TRBV5-5 with TRBJ1-3; no definite D call. The V and J ends lost 0 bases and 0 bases respectively, with 7 bases between them. Germline V gene sequence: CDR1 SGHKS, CDR2 YYEKEE (reference sequence). The CDR3 spans 15 residues. CDR3 sequence: CASSLGYSSGNTIYF. The DNA of the CDR3 is TGTGCCAGCAGCTTGGGATACAGCTCTGGAAACACCATATATTTT.

The V gene is TRBV15, the J gene TRBJ1-6; 10 nucleotides align to TRBD1. Germline CDR1 is LNHNV and CDR2 is YYDKDF (reference sequence). V dropped 6 bases and J dropped 8; count of bases not matched to a gene: 10. The CDR3 covers 16 residues. CDR3 sequence (DNA): TGTGCCACCAGTCGGCCGGGACAGGGGAGTGATTCACCCCTCCACTTT. It specifies CATSRPGQGSDSPLHF.

This rearrangement joins TRBV10-3 to TRBJ2-1, with D maybe TRBD2 (6 bases). The germline V gene encodes CDR1 ENHRY and CDR2 SYGVKD. Trimming stripped 1 base from V and 16 bases from J, with 14 bases between. The CDR3 runs to 12 residues. CDR3 in amino acids: CAISEWGDQGFF. CDR3 in DNA: TGTGCCATCAGTGAGTGGGGGGACCAAGGCTTCTTC.

This clone was counted between two and nine times. The chain carries TRBV15 and TRBJ1-5; D is undetermined. The ends were cut back, 2 bases at V and 1 base at J, with 0 bases in the middle. Germline values: CDR1 LNHNV, CDR2 YYDKDF (reference sequence). The CDR3 is made up of 12 amino acids. Here the CDR3 reads CATSRSNQPQHF. The CDR3 DNA reads as TGTGCCACCAGCAGAAGCAATCAGCCCCAGCATTTT.

For the CDR3, the DNA is TGTGCCAGCACCAAGACAGGGCCGGAGGAGACCCAGTACTTC. It is translated as CASTKTGPEETQYF. The V and J genes are TRBV7-8 and TRBJ2-5, with 7 bases that match TRBD1. J lost 5 bases, V lost 7 bases, and 10 bases had no gene match. The CDR3 runs 14 residues. The germline V gene has CDR1 SGHVS and CDR2 FQNEAQ.

The chain joins TRBV6-5 to TRBJ2-5, with D tentatively TRBD1 (6 bases). The CDR3 extends over 14 amino acids. The V end was cut by 6 bases, the J end by 0 bases, with 11 bases between. Germline CDR1 is MNHEY and CDR2 is SVGAGI. In DNA, the CDR3 is TGTGCCAGCAGGTCAGGGGCAAACCAAGAGACCCAGTACTTC. Translation: CASRSGANQETQYF.